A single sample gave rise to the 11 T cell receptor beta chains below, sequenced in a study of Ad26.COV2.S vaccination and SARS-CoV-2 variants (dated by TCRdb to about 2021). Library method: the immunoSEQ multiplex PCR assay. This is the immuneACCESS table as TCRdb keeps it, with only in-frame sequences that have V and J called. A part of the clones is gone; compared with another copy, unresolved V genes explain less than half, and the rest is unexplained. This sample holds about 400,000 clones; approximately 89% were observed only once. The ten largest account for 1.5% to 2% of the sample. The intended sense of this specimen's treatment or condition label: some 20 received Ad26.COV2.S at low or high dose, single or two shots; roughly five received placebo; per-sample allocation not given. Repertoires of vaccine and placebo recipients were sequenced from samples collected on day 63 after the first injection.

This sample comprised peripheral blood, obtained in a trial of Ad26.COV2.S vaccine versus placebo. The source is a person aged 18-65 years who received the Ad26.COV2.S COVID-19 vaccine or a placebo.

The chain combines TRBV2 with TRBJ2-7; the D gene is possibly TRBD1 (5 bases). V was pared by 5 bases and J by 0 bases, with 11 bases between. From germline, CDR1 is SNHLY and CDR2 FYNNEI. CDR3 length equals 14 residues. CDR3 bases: TGTGCCAGCAGTCGCAGGGAAGGCTCCTACGAGCAGTACTTC. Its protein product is CASSRREGSYEQYF.

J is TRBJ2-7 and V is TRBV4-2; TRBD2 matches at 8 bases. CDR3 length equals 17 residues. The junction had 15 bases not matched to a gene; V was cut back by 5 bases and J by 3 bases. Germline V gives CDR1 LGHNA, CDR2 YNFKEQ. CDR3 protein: CASSVSKLPGGVYEQYF. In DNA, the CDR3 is TGTGCCAGCAGCGTCTCTAAGCTACCCGGGGGGGTCTACGAGCAGTACTTC.

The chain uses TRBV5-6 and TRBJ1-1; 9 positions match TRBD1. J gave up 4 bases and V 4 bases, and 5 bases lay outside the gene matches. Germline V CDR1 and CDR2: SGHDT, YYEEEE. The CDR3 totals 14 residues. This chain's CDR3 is CASSPGQGLTEAFF. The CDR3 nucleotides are TGTGCCAGCAGCCCGGGACAGGGACTCACTGAAGCTTTCTTT.

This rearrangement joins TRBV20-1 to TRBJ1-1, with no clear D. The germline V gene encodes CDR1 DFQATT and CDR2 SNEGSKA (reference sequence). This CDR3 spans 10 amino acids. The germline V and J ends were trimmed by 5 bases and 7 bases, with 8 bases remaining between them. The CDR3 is CSASSIEAFF. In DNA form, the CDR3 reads TGCAGTGCTTCCTCGATTGAAGCTTTCTTT.

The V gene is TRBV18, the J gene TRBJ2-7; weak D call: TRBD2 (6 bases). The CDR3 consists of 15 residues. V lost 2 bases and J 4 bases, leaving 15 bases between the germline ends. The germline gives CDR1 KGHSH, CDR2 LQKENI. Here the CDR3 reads CASSPVTSRPYEQYF. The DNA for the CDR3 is TGTGCCAGCTCACCAGTAACTAGCAGACCTTACGAGCAGTACTTC.

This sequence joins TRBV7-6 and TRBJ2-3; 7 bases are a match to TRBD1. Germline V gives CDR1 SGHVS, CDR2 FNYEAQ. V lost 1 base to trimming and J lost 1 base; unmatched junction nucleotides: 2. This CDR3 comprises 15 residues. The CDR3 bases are TGTGCCAGCAGCTTAGACAGGGGAGGCACAGATACGCAGTATTTT. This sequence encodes CASSLDRGGTDTQYF.

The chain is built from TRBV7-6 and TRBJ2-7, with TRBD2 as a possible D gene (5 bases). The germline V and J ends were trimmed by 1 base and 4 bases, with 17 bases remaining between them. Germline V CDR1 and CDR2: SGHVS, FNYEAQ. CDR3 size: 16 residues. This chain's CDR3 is CASSLVGASPGYEQYF. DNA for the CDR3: TGTGCCAGCAGCTTAGTTGGTGCTAGCCCGGGGTACGAGCAGTACTTC.

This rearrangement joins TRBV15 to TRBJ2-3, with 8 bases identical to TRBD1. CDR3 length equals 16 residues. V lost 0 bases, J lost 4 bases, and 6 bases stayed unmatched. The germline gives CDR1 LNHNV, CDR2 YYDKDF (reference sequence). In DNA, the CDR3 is TGTGCCACCAGCAGAGATGGGACAGGAGTAGCAGATACGCAGTATTTT. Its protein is CATSRDGTGVADTQYF. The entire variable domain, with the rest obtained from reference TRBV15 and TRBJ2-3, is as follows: DAMVIQNPRYQVTQFGKPVTLSCSQTLNHNVMYWYQQKSSQAPKLLFHYYDKDFNNEADTPDNFQSRRPNTSFCFLDIRSPGLGDTAMYLCATSRDGTGVADTQYFGPGTRLTVL.

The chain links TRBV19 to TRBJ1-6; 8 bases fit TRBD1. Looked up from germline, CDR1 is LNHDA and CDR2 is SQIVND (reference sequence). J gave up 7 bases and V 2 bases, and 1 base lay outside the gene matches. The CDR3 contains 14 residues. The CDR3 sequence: CASSINRGNSPLHF. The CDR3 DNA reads TGTGCCAGTAGTATAAACAGGGGGAATTCACCCCTCCACTTT.

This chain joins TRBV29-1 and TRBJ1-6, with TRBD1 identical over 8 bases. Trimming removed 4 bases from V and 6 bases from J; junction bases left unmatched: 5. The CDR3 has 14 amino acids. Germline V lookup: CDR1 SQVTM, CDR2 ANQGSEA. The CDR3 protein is CSVASGQGNSPLHF. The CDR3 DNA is TGCAGCGTTGCTTCTGGACAGGGTAATTCACCCCTCCACTTT.

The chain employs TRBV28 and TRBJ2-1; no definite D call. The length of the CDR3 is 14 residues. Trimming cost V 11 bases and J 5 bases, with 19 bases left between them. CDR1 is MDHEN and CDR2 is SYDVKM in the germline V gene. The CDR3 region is CAAESQMANNEQFF. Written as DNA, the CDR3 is TGTGCCGCGGAATCACAGATGGCGAACAATGAGCAGTTCTTC.